This T cell receptor beta chain was captured by sequencing in a study of blood T cell repertoires in COVID-19. Overall study context: Specimens from acute and convalescent COVID-19 originated in the United States, Italy and Spain. Sample material is recorded as cDNA or gDNA derived from T cells, B-cell-depleted T cells, or PBMCs.

This clone was recorded only once. The authors' processing: Reference gene primer amplification gave estimated nucleated cell counts. The table came from immunoSEQ multiplex PCR; TCRdb's copy has only in-frame clones and leaves some out. V and J calls and clone size are as listed in that table; D and trimming were resolved from the DNA. The repertoire has about 120,000 clones, around 86% of them found once; the top ten carry roughly a tenth. This CDR3 region has 14 residues. Trimming pared 8 bases from V and 0 bases from J, leaving 14 bases between. Looked up from germline, CDR1 is MDHEN and CDR2 is SYDVKM.

The V and J genes are TRBV28 and TRBJ2-7; a possible D gene is TRBD1 (6 bases). The receptor was derived from a man aged 80 or over with acute or convalescent COVID-19. Sequenced sample: peripheral blood. CDR3 nucleotide sequence: TGTGCCAGCGGCTCTCAGGGGACCTCCTACGAGCAGTACTTC. Protein product: CASGSQGTSYEQYF. Looking up the rest from reference TRBV28 and TRBJ2-7 gives the full variable domain: DVKVTQSSRYLVKRTGEKVFLECVQDMDHENMFWYRQDPGLGLRLIYFSYDVKMKEKGDIPEGYSVSREKKERFSLILESASTNQTSMYLCASGSQGTSYEQYFGPGTRLTVT.